The rows below give T cell receptor beta chains drawn from one sample of a study of blood T cell repertoires in COVID-19. Method: immunoSEQ multiplex PCR; TCRdb's copy keeps in-frame clones and lacks some. The repertoire holds 150,000 to 180,000 clones, with around 79% as singletons. Material for sequencing was peripheral blood. These receptors originate from a man older than 75 with acute or convalescent COVID-19. The CDR3 runs from the conserved cysteine through the conserved F or W. The order of the fields is clone size, D gene, J gene, V gene, CDR3 DNA, CDR3 protein. A D gene is named only where the DNA matches it firmly. Only part of the rows carry a size: once, few, many, or a class if the clone is expanded.

>few|TRBD1|TRBJ1-1|TRBV19
TGTGCCAGTAGTACTTGGGACAGGGAACCTGAAGCTTTCTTT
CASSTWDREPEAFF
>once|.|TRBJ2-5|TRBV6-5
TGTGCCAGCAGTTCCGCGGGACGGGGAAGAAGAGAGACCCAGTACTTC
CASSSAGRGRRETQYF
>.|.|TRBJ1-4|TRBV28
TGTGCCAGCAGCGCGGGGGCAGTTGAAAAACTGTTTTTT
CASSAGAVEKLFF
>once|.|TRBJ2-7|TRBV11-3
TGTGCCAGCTCAAAAGCGGAGGCCTACGAGCAGTACTTC
CASSKAEAYEQYF
>.|.|TRBJ2-3|TRBV7-2
TGTGCCAGCAGCGATCCCGGGGGAATGGACGCAGTGGATACGCAGTATTTT
CASSDPGGMDAVDTQYF
>.|TRBD2|TRBJ2-1|TRBV6-5
TGTGCCAGCACTTTAGAAGCGGGGGTAAATGAGCAGTTCTTC
CASTLEAGVNEQFF
>.|TRBD1|TRBJ1-2|TRBV6-1
TGTGCCAGCAGTGGAATTGGACCGGGACAGGGGGGAATGGGATATGGCTACACCTTC
CASSGIGPGQGGMGYGYTF
>.|TRBD1|TRBJ1-2|TRBV5-1
TGCGCCAGCAGCTTGGATGTAGGGGGCGCTACCTATGGCTACACCTTC
CASSLDVGGATYGYTF
>.|TRBD1|TRBJ1-2|TRBV30
TGTGCCTGGAGCGTACCTACAGGGGGCCTCTATGGCTACACCTTC
CAWSVPTGGLYGYTF
>.|.|TRBJ1-4|TRBV29-1
TGCAGCGTTGTTGAGGGAGGCGAAAAACTGTTTTTT
CSVVEGGEKLFF
>.|TRBD1|TRBJ2-7|TRBV30
TGTGCCTGGAGTGTATCAGGGGGCGGGGACGAGCAGTACTTC
CAWSVSGGGDEQYF
>.|.|TRBJ2-2|TRBV12-3/TRBV12-4
TGTGCCAGCAGTTTAGTAGTAACCGGGGAGCTGTTTTTT
CASSLVVTGELFF
>.|.|TRBJ1-2|TRBV7-8
TGTGCCAGCAGCTTAGAACCCGCTAGCTATGGCTACACCTTC
CASSLEPASYGYTF
>.|TRBD2|TRBJ2-5|TRBV2
TGTGCCAGCAGTGAGACTAGCGGGGGGGTGCGGGAGACCCAGTACTTC
CASSETSGGVRETQYF
>once|.|TRBJ2-6|TRBV11-2
TGTGCCAGCAGCTTATGGGGAAGGGGTGGAAGTGGGGCCAACGTCCTGACTTTC
CASSLWGRGGSGANVLTF
>.|.|TRBJ2-2|TRBV5-4
TGTGCCAGCAGCTTGGATGGCCGCACCGGGGAGCTGTTTTTT
CASSLDGRTGELFF
>.|.|TRBJ1-2|TRBV11-2
TGTGCCAGCAGCTCCGCCGGGGGCTATGGCTACACCTTC
CASSSAGGYGYTF
>.|.|TRBJ1-1|TRBV2
TGTGCCAGCAGTGAACGGACAGAGATGAACACTGAAGCTTTCTTT
CASSERTEMNTEAFF
>.|TRBD1|TRBJ1-1|TRBV11-3
TGTGCCAGCAGCTTACACCAGACAGGGGAGGCTTTCTTT
CASSLHQTGEAFF
>.|TRBD1|TRBJ2-7|TRBV6-1
TGTGCCAGCAGTGAAAAGGTAGGGACAGGAGCTTCCTACGAGCAGTACTTC
CASSEKVGTGASYEQYF
>.|.|TRBJ2-5|TRBV7-3
TGTGCCAGCAGCCCCTCATCTGGACAGTACCAAGAGACCCAGTACTTC
CASSPSSGQYQETQYF
>.|.|TRBJ2-1|TRBV3-1/TRBV3-2
TGTGCCAGCAGCCCACCGGGGACATACTACAATGAGCAGTTCTTC
CASSPPGTYYNEQFF
>.|TRBD1|TRBJ1-1|TRBV28
TGTGCCAGCAGTCGACATAGGCGGACAGGGACTGAAGCTTTCTTT
CASSRHRRTGTEAFF
>.|TRBD1|TRBJ1-6|TRBV5-1
TGCGCCAGCAGCTTGGGGGGACAGGGAAATTCACCCCTCCACTTT
CASSLGGQGNSPLHF
>.|.|TRBJ1-4|TRBV11-2
TGTGCCAGCAGCTCGGAGAAAAACTACGACGGACTGTTTTTT
CASSSEKNYDGLFF
>.|.|TRBJ2-1|TRBV27
TGTGCCAGCAGCCCTAGGGACACCTACAATGAGCAGTTCTTC
CASSPRDTYNEQFF
>.|.|TRBJ1-2|TRBV10-3
TGTGCCATCAGTGACCCCAACAGGCACGGCTACACCTTC
CAISDPNRHGYTF
>.|TRBD1|TRBJ1-5|TRBV6-5
TGTGCCAGCAGGACAGGGGGGAGTCAGCCCCAGCATTTT
CASRTGGSQPQHF
>few|.|TRBJ2-1|TRBV23-1
TGCGCCAGCAGTCAATTAGTGCTGGTAGCAGGGAGGAATGAGCAGTTCTTC
CASSQLVLVAGRNEQFF